A selection of T cell receptor beta chains follows, all from one sample in a study of cytomegalovirus exposure and HLA in healthy donors. The method was immunoSEQ multiplex PCR; TCRdb's version includes in-frame clones alone and lacks a portion of them. The sample includes some 170,000 clones, roughly four fifths seen only once; the top ten take approximately 2%. The material sequenced was PBMCs. These receptors were obtained from a woman under 40 in good health and CMV-seronegative. Each CDR3 is given with its conserved first and last residue. The order of the fields is J gene, V gene, clone size, CDR3 length, D gene, CDR3 DNA, CDR3 protein. The D gene is left open where the match is weak. Part of the rows lack a size; the others show once, few, many or a class for expanded clones.

J gene: TRBJ1-2
V gene: TRBV5-1
clone size: NA
CDR3 length: 13
D gene: NA
CDR3 DNA: TGCGCCAGCAGCATTGACGGGAACTATGGCTACACCTTC
CDR3 protein: CASSIDGNYGYTF

J gene: TRBJ1-5
V gene: TRBV4-1
clone size: few
CDR3 length: 14
D gene: TRBD1
CDR3 DNA: TGCGCCAGCAGCCGCACAGGGGGCAATCAGCCCCAGCATTTT
CDR3 protein: CASSRTGGNQPQHF

J gene: TRBJ1-3
V gene: TRBV28
clone size: NA
CDR3 length: 15
D gene: TRBD1
CDR3 DNA: TGTGCCAGCAGTTCCCCGAGGACAGGGAAAAACACCATATATTTT
CDR3 protein: CASSSPRTGKNTIYF

J gene: TRBJ2-1
V gene: TRBV6-1
clone size: NA
CDR3 length: 13
D gene: NA
CDR3 DNA: TGTGCCAGCAGTGAACCGGTCCTCAATGAGCAGTTCTTC
CDR3 protein: CASSEPVLNEQFF

J gene: TRBJ1-6
V gene: TRBV5-4
clone size: once
CDR3 length: 13
D gene: NA
CDR3 DNA: TGTGCCAGCAGCGGACAGAATGATTCACCCCTCCACTTT
CDR3 protein: CASSGQNDSPLHF

J gene: TRBJ2-2
V gene: TRBV4-3
clone size: NA
CDR3 length: 14
D gene: TRBD1
CDR3 DNA: TGCGCCAGCAGCCCAGGGGGCTGGGACGGGGAGCTGTTTTTT
CDR3 protein: CASSPGGWDGELFF

J gene: TRBJ2-7
V gene: TRBV27
clone size: NA
CDR3 length: 15
D gene: TRBD2
CDR3 DNA: TGTGCCAGCAGGAAACGACTAGCGGGAGAATACGAGCAGTACTTC
CDR3 protein: CASRKRLAGEYEQYF

J gene: TRBJ1-3
V gene: TRBV4-3
clone size: NA
CDR3 length: 16
D gene: NA
CDR3 DNA: TGCGCCAGCAGCCAAGTGGGGACACCTTCTGGAAACACCATATATTTT
CDR3 protein: CASSQVGTPSGNTIYF

J gene: TRBJ1-3
V gene: TRBV10-3
clone size: NA
CDR3 length: 15
D gene: NA
CDR3 DNA: TGTGCCATCAGTGAGTGGGCCGACTCTGGAAACACCATATATTTT
CDR3 protein: CAISEWADSGNTIYF

J gene: TRBJ2-7
V gene: TRBV2
clone size: NA
CDR3 length: 14
D gene: NA
CDR3 DNA: TGTGCCAGCAGTGATCCCGCGGGGCCCTACGAGCAGTACTTC
CDR3 protein: CASSDPAGPYEQYF

J gene: TRBJ2-3
V gene: TRBV7-2
clone size: NA
CDR3 length: 15
D gene: TRBD2
CDR3 DNA: TGTGCCAGCAGCCCCCAAGCGGGAAGCACAGATACGCAGTATTTT
CDR3 protein: CASSPQAGSTDTQYF

J gene: TRBJ2-3
V gene: TRBV11-2
clone size: NA
CDR3 length: 15
D gene: NA
CDR3 DNA: TGTGCCAGCAGCTCCGGGGAAGCTTCCACAGATACGCAGTATTTT
CDR3 protein: CASSSGEASTDTQYF

J gene: TRBJ1-5
V gene: TRBV28
clone size: once
CDR3 length: 15
D gene: TRBD1
CDR3 DNA: TGTGCCAGCAGTTTATTGGACAGGAGCAATCAGCCCCAGCATTTT
CDR3 protein: CASSLLDRSNQPQHF

J gene: TRBJ1-2
V gene: TRBV7-2
clone size: NA
CDR3 length: 14
D gene: NA
CDR3 DNA: TGTGCCAGCAGCTTAGGGGGGCAGACCCTCGACTACACCTTC
CDR3 protein: CASSLGGQTLDYTF

J gene: TRBJ1-5
V gene: TRBV19
clone size: NA
CDR3 length: 14
D gene: NA
CDR3 DNA: TGTGCCAGTAGTTCCGCAGGGTACAATCAGCCCCAGCATTTT
CDR3 protein: CASSSAGYNQPQHF

J gene: TRBJ1-1
V gene: TRBV5-1
clone size: once
CDR3 length: 15
D gene: TRBD1
CDR3 DNA: TGCGCCAGCAGCTTGGTGGTCGGACAGGGAGGTGAAGCTTTCTTT
CDR3 protein: CASSLVVGQGGEAFF

J gene: TRBJ2-5
V gene: TRBV7-9
clone size: NA
CDR3 length: 14
D gene: TRBD1
CDR3 DNA: TGTGCCAGCAGCGAAGGACAGGGCCGGGAGACCCAGTACTTC
CDR3 protein: CASSEGQGRETQYF

J gene: TRBJ2-7
V gene: TRBV5-4
clone size: NA
CDR3 length: 14
D gene: TRBD1
CDR3 DNA: TGTGCCAGCAGGCGGACAGGCAGCTCCTACGAGCAGTACTTC
CDR3 protein: CASRRTGSSYEQYF

J gene: TRBJ2-5
V gene: TRBV28
clone size: NA
CDR3 length: 12
D gene: NA
CDR3 DNA: TGTGCCAGCAACCAGGGTCAAGAGACCCAGTACTTC
CDR3 protein: CASNQGQETQYF

J gene: TRBJ2-7
V gene: TRBV6-5
clone size: NA
CDR3 length: 13
D gene: TRBD1
CDR3 DNA: TGTGCCAGCAGCCAAACAGGGGGCGGGGAGCAGTACTTC
CDR3 protein: CASSQTGGGEQYF

J gene: TRBJ2-1
V gene: TRBV15
clone size: once
CDR3 length: 17
D gene: TRBD2
CDR3 DNA: TGTGCCACCAGCAGAGATCCTGGAGCGGGAGTTGCCAATGAGCAGTTCTTC
CDR3 protein: CATSRDPGAGVANEQFF

J gene: TRBJ2-7
V gene: TRBV4-2
clone size: once
CDR3 length: 15
D gene: NA
CDR3 DNA: TGTGCCAGCAGCCAAGACAGGCAGGGGTATTACGAGCAGTACTTC
CDR3 protein: CASSQDRQGYYEQYF

J gene: TRBJ2-1
V gene: TRBV6-5
clone size: NA
CDR3 length: 14
D gene: NA
CDR3 DNA: TGTGCCAGCAGTTACTCAGACAGCTACAATGAGCAGTTCTTC
CDR3 protein: CASSYSDSYNEQFF

J gene: TRBJ2-7
V gene: TRBV5-6
clone size: NA
CDR3 length: 16
D gene: NA
CDR3 DNA: TGTGCCAGCAGCTTGGCCGGGTTAGGGGGAACCTACGAGCAGTACTTC
CDR3 protein: CASSLAGLGGTYEQYF

J gene: TRBJ2-7
V gene: TRBV28
clone size: NA
CDR3 length: 11
D gene: NA
CDR3 DNA: TGTGCCAGCAGTGTACGGGACGAGCAGTACTTC
CDR3 protein: CASSVRDEQYF

J gene: TRBJ2-7
V gene: TRBV6-1
clone size: few
CDR3 length: 13
D gene: TRBD1
CDR3 DNA: TGTGCCAGCAGATCAGGGGGCGGTTACGAGCAGTACTTC
CDR3 protein: CASRSGGGYEQYF

J gene: TRBJ2-3
V gene: TRBV28
clone size: NA
CDR3 length: 17
D gene: TRBD1
CDR3 DNA: TGTGCCACCTACCCCGGGGGGAGGACAGGGGTTCCAGATACGCAGTATTTT
CDR3 protein: CATYPGGRTGVPDTQYF

J gene: TRBJ2-2
V gene: TRBV6-5
clone size: NA
CDR3 length: 14
D gene: TRBD1
CDR3 DNA: TGTGCCAGCAGTTCCTACAGGGGCACCGGGGAGCTGTTTTTT
CDR3 protein: CASSSYRGTGELFF

J gene: TRBJ2-7
V gene: TRBV5-1
clone size: NA
CDR3 length: 14
D gene: NA
CDR3 DNA: TGCGCCAGCAGCTCTAAGACAGTGATCTACGAGCAGTACTTC
CDR3 protein: CASSSKTVIYEQYF

J gene: TRBJ2-7
V gene: TRBV6-5
clone size: once
CDR3 length: 14
D gene: TRBD1
CDR3 DNA: TGTGCCAGCAGTCCCGGGACAGGGCGGCACGAGCAGTACTTC
CDR3 protein: CASSPGTGRHEQYF

J gene: TRBJ2-3
V gene: TRBV6-6
clone size: NA
CDR3 length: 15
D gene: TRBD2
CDR3 DNA: TGTGCCAGCAGTTACTTTTCCGGGGGAGGGGATACGCAGTATTTT
CDR3 protein: CASSYFSGGGDTQYF

J gene: TRBJ1-1
V gene: TRBV4-3
clone size: NA
CDR3 length: 16
D gene: TRBD1
CDR3 DNA: TGCGCCAGCAGCCAAGATTTAAGGACAGGGATCACTGAAGCTTTCTTT
CDR3 protein: CASSQDLRTGITEAFF

J gene: TRBJ2-7
V gene: TRBV4-3
clone size: NA
CDR3 length: 15
D gene: NA
CDR3 DNA: TGCGCCAGCAGCCAGGAAATAACGGCGGGCTACGAGCAGTACTTC
CDR3 protein: CASSQEITAGYEQYF

J gene: TRBJ1-5
V gene: TRBV5-6
clone size: NA
CDR3 length: 14
D gene: NA
CDR3 DNA: TGTGCCAGCAGCTTTTCGGGGGGTGGTCAGCCCCAGCATTTT
CDR3 protein: CASSFSGGGQPQHF

J gene: TRBJ2-7
V gene: TRBV7-9
clone size: NA
CDR3 length: 16
D gene: TRBD1
CDR3 DNA: TGTGCCAGCAGCTTAGCCCCTCCGGGACAGGAGGACGAGCAGTACTTC
CDR3 protein: CASSLAPPGQEDEQYF

J gene: TRBJ2-3
V gene: TRBV5-6
clone size: NA
CDR3 length: 15
D gene: NA
CDR3 DNA: TGTGCCAGCAGCTTGGGTAGCGGTCCTACAGATACGCAGTATTTT
CDR3 protein: CASSLGSGPTDTQYF

J gene: TRBJ2-2
V gene: TRBV6-4
clone size: NA
CDR3 length: 15
D gene: TRBD2
CDR3 DNA: TGTGCCAGCAGTGTAGTAGCGGGAGAAGCCGGGGAGCTGTTTTTT
CDR3 protein: CASSVVAGEAGELFF

J gene: TRBJ2-6
V gene: TRBV28
clone size: NA
CDR3 length: 16
D gene: TRBD1
CDR3 DNA: TGTGCCAGCGGAGGACAGGGGGCAGGTGGGGCCAACGTCCTGACTTTC
CDR3 protein: CASGGQGAGGANVLTF

J gene: TRBJ1-4
V gene: TRBV5-1
clone size: NA
CDR3 length: 15
D gene: NA
CDR3 DNA: TGCGCCAGTAGCTTACAGGGAGAGTCTAATGAAAAACTGTTTTTT
CDR3 protein: CASSLQGESNEKLFF

J gene: TRBJ2-1
V gene: TRBV28
clone size: NA
CDR3 length: 14
D gene: TRBD2
CDR3 DNA: TGTGCCAGTAAGCGGGAGGGCCCTTGGAATGAGCAGTTCTTC
CDR3 protein: CASKREGPWNEQFF

J gene: TRBJ1-2
V gene: TRBV4-3
clone size: NA
CDR3 length: 13
D gene: NA
CDR3 DNA: TGCGCCAGCAGCCAGACCGACAGCCATGGCTACACCTTC
CDR3 protein: CASSQTDSHGYTF

J gene: TRBJ1-2
V gene: TRBV19
clone size: NA
CDR3 length: 15
D gene: TRBD1
CDR3 DNA: TGTGCCAGTAGTACCAATTCCGGGACAGGGTATGGCTACACCTTC
CDR3 protein: CASSTNSGTGYGYTF

J gene: TRBJ1-5
V gene: TRBV10-3
clone size: NA
CDR3 length: 15
D gene: TRBD1
CDR3 DNA: TGTGCCATCAGTGAGTCGGTAGGGGGCGGCGGTCCCCAGCATTTT
CDR3 protein: CAISESVGGGGPQHF

J gene: TRBJ1-4
V gene: TRBV9
clone size: once
CDR3 length: 14
D gene: TRBD1
CDR3 DNA: TGTGCCAGCAGCGTGGGGACAGGGGGTGCAAAACTGTTTTTT
CDR3 protein: CASSVGTGGAKLFF

J gene: TRBJ2-7
V gene: TRBV7-8
clone size: NA
CDR3 length: 15
D gene: NA
CDR3 DNA: TGTGCCAGCAGCTTAGGGGTGGGGGGAGCTCGTGAGCAGTACTTC
CDR3 protein: CASSLGVGGAREQYF

J gene: TRBJ1-2
V gene: TRBV7-2
clone size: few
CDR3 length: 13
D gene: TRBD1
CDR3 DNA: TGTGCCAGCAGCTTGGACACAGGGGGCTACTACACCTTC
CDR3 protein: CASSLDTGGYYTF

J gene: TRBJ2-5
V gene: TRBV5-5
clone size: NA
CDR3 length: 18
D gene: NA
CDR3 DNA: TGTGCCAGCAGCTCAGTGGGGCGGACAGGACTAAGCCAAGAGACCCAGTACTTC
CDR3 protein: CASSSVGRTGLSQETQYF

J gene: TRBJ2-7
V gene: TRBV27
clone size: NA
CDR3 length: 12
D gene: NA
CDR3 DNA: TGTGCCAGCAGTTTAGTCGGGGACGAGCAGTACTTC
CDR3 protein: CASSLVGDEQYF

J gene: TRBJ2-1
V gene: TRBV15
clone size: NA
CDR3 length: 16
D gene: NA
CDR3 DNA: TGTGCCACCAGCAGAGAGCGGCACGGAACCTACAATGAGCAGTTCTTC
CDR3 protein: CATSRERHGTYNEQFF

J gene: TRBJ2-7
V gene: TRBV28
clone size: NA
CDR3 length: 17
D gene: TRBD2
CDR3 DNA: TGTGCCAGCGAACCCGGACTAGCGGAACGCGTATCCTACGAGCAGTACTTC
CDR3 protein: CASEPGLAERVSYEQYF

J gene: TRBJ2-6
V gene: TRBV28
clone size: NA
CDR3 length: 15
D gene: NA
CDR3 DNA: TGTGCCAGCAGTGACCCTAGTGCTGGGGCCAACGTCCTGACTTTC
CDR3 protein: CASSDPSAGANVLTF

J gene: TRBJ2-5
V gene: TRBV5-1
clone size: NA
CDR3 length: 17
D gene: TRBD2
CDR3 DNA: TGCGCCAGCAGCTCCGGAGGACTAGCGGGAGCCCAAGAGACCCAGTACTTC
CDR3 protein: CASSSGGLAGAQETQYF

J gene: TRBJ2-2
V gene: TRBV5-4
clone size: NA
CDR3 length: 14
D gene: TRBD2
CDR3 DNA: TGTGCCAGCAGCTTGGAGCGGGGGGCCGGGGAGCTGTTTTTT
CDR3 protein: CASSLERGAGELFF

J gene: TRBJ2-7
V gene: TRBV28
clone size: NA
CDR3 length: 13
D gene: NA
CDR3 DNA: TGTGCCAGCAGTTTGTGGACAGTCCACGAGCAGTACTTC
CDR3 protein: CASSLWTVHEQYF

J gene: TRBJ2-5
V gene: TRBV28
clone size: NA
CDR3 length: 13
D gene: TRBD1
CDR3 DNA: TGTGTCGCTGGACAGGGGCGCGGAGAGACCCAGTACTTC
CDR3 protein: CVAGQGRGETQYF